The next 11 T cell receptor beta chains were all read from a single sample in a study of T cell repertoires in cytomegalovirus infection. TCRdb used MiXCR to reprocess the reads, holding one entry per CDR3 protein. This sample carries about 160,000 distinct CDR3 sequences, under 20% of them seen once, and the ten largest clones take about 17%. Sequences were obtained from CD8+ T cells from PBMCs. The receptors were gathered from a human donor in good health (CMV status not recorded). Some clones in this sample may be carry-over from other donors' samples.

The CDR3 loop is CASSPTTIGLSREQYF. In nucleotides, the CDR3 is TGTGCCAGCAGCCCGACGACAATAGGGCTTTCACGCGAGCAGTACTTC. This sequence joins TRBV7-9 and TRBJ2-7, with D uncertain. With 5 bases removed from V and 6 bases from J, the gap between germline ends came to 23 bases. This CDR3 comprises 16 residues. The V gene's germline CDR1 is SEHNR and CDR2 FQNEAQ (reference sequence).

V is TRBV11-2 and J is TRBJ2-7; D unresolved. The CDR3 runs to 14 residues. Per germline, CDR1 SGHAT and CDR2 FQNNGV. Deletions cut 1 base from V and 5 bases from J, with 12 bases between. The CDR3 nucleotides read TGTGCCAGCAGCTTAGGAACTGTTTCGGACGAGCAGTACTTC. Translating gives CASSLGTVSDEQYF.

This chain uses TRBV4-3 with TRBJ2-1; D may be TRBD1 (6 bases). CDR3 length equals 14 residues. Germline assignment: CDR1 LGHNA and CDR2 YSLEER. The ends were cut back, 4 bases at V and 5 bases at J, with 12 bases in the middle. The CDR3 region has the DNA TGCGCCAGCAGCCGATCGGACAGAGACAATGAGCAGTTCTTC. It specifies CASSRSDRDNEQFF.

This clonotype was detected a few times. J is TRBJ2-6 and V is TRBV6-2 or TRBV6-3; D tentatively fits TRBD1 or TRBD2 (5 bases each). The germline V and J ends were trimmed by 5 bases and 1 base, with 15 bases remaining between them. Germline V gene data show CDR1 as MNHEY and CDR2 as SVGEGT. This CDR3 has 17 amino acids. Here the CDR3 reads CASSPRDGDSGANVLTF. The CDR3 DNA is TGTGCCAGCAGTCCCCGGGACGGCGATTCTGGGGCCAACGTCCTGACTTTC.

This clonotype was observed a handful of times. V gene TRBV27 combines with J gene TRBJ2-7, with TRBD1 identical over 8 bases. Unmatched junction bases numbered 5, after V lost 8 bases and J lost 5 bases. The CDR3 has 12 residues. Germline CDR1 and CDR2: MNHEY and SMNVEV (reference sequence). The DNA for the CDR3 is TGTGCCAGCTCAGGGGGCTTTCACGAGCAGTACTTC. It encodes CASSGGFHEQYF.

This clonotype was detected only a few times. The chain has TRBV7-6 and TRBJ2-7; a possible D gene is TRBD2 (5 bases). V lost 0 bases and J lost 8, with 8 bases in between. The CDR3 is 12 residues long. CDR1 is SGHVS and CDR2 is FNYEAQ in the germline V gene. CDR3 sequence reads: CASSLAEEQQYF. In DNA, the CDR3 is TGTGCCAGCAGCTTAGCGGAGGAACAGCAGTACTTC.

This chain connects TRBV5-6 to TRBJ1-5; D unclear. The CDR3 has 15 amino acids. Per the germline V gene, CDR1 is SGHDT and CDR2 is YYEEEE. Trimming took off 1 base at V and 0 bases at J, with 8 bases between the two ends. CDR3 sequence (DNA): TGTGCCAGCAGCTTGAACTGGGATAGCAATCAGCCCCAGCATTTT. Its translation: CASSLNWDSNQPQHF. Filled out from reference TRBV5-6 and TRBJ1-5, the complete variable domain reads DAGVTQSPTHLIKTRGQQVTLRCSPKSGHDTVSWYQQALGQGPQFIFQYYEEEERQRGNFPDRFSGHQFPNYSSELNVNALLLGDSALYLCASSLNWDSNQPQHFGDGTRLSIL.

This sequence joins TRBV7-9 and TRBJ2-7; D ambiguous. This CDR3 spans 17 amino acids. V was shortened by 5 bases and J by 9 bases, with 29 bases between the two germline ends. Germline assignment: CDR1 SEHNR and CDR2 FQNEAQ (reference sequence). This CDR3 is CASSPRDKGMHPRLQYF. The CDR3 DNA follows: TGTGCCAGCAGCCCCCGAGACAAGGGTATGCACCCCCGGCTGCAGTACTTC. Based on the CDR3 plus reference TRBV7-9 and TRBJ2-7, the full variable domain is DTGVSQNPRHKITKRGQNVTFRCDPISEHNRLYWYRQTLGQGPEFLTYFQNEAQLEKSRLLSDRFSAERPKGSFSTLEIQRTEQGDSAMYLCASSPRDKGMHPRLQYFGPGTRLTVT.

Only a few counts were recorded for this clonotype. The CDR3 protein is CASSLRRGKNIQYF. The CDR3, as DNA: TGTGCCAGCAGTTTAAGGAGGGGCAAAAACATTCAGTACTTC. The chain employs TRBV27 and TRBJ2-4; possibly TRBD2 for D (6 bases). The CDR3 is 14 amino acids. Trimming pared 2 bases from V and 3 bases from J, leaving 8 bases between. Germline V CDR1 and CDR2: MNHEY, SMNVEV (reference sequence).

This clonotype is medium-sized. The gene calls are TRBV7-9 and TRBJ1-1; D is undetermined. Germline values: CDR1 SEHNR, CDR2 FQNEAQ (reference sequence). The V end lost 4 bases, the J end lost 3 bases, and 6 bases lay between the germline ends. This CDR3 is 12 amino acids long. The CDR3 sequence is CASSSGYTEAFF. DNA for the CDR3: TGTGCCAGCAGCTCCGGATACACTGAAGCTTTCTTT.

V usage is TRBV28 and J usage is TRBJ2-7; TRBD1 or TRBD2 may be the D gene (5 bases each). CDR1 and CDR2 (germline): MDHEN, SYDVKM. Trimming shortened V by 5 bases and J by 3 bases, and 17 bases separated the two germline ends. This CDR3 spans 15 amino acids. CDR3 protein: CASSHSGTGRYEQYF. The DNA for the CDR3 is TGTGCCAGCAGTCACTCCGGGACGGGGCGCTACGAGCAGTACTTC.